These 13 T cell receptor beta chains were all obtained from the same sample, sequenced in a study of T cell clonality in common variable immunodeficiency. Study-wide results and limits: Reportedly, TCR beta sequences from common variable immunodeficiency showed fewer deletions and N-nucleotide insertions.

This table comes from immunoSEQ multiplex PCR, and its TCRdb copy is limited to in-frame clones, with some not included. This table holds roughly 16,000 clones with no singletons; the top ten claim 11% to 15%. Their antigens are not known. Sequenced material: peripheral blood mononuclear cells. The origin of the receptors is a human donor with common variable immunodeficiency.

To note about this clone: The sequenced fragment ends 3 residues before the CDR3 boundary, so the rest is inferred from the germline J gene. The rearrangement joins TRBV7-9 to TRBJ1-5, with unresolved D. This CDR3 contains 14 residues. Trimming cost V 3 bases and J 3 bases, with 9 bases left between them. The V gene's germline CDR1 is SEHNR and CDR2 FQNEAQ (reference sequence). The CDR3 loop is CASSFEGPNQPQHF. CDR3 bases read: TGTGCCAGCAGCTTCGAAGGCCCCAATCAGCCC. The variable domain in full, completed from reference TRBV7-9 and TRBJ1-5, reads DTGVSQNPRHKITKRGQNVTFRCDPISEHNRLYWYRQTLGQGPEFLTYFQNEAQLEKSRLLSDRFSAERPKGSFSTLEIQRTEQGDSAMYLCASSFEGPNQPQHFGDGTRLSIL.

In its sample, this clone ranks as medium-sized. The read ends 3 residues before the CDR3 terminus; that terminus is restored from the germline J gene. J is TRBJ2-2 and V is TRBV9; TRBD1 might be the D (5 bases). Germline CDR1 and CDR2: SGDLS and YYNGEE. V lost 4 bases, J lost 0 bases, and 10 bases lay in between. The CDR3 loop spans 15 amino acids. CDR3 region: CASSRGRANTGELFF. The covered CDR3 bases are TGTGCCAGCAGCAGGGGTAGGGCGAACACCGGGGAG. Variable domain in full (rest from reference TRBV9 and TRBJ2-2): DSGVTQTPKHLITATGQRVTLRCSPRSGDLSVYWYQQSLDQGLQFLIQYYNGEERAKGNILERFSAQQFPDLHSELNLSSLELGDSALYFCASSRGRANTGELFFGEGSRLTVL.

This clone was counted ten times or more. Coverage ceases 3 residues before the CDR3 finishes, and the germline J gene fills in the end. J is TRBJ2-3 and V is TRBV18; 10 bases are a match to TRBD2. There are 14 residues in the CDR3. Germline CDR1 KGHSH, CDR2 LQKENI. V shed 5 bases and J 5 bases; nucleotides not matched to a gene: 4. The chain's CDR3 is CASSSSGGLDTQYF. The DNA read from the CDR3 is TGTGCCAGCTCATCTAGCGGGGGCCTAGATACG.

This clone was found many times. The CDR3 goes on 3 residues after the read ends, and that part is filled in from the germline J gene. The chain links TRBV19 to TRBJ2-7; possible D gene TRBD1, 5 bases. This CDR3 is built from 14 residues. V shed 3 bases and J shed 4 bases, with 13 bases lying between them. Germline V gene lookup returns CDR1 LNHDA and CDR2 SQIVND (reference sequence). The CDR3 sequence is CASSIAQGLYEQYF. The covered CDR3 bases are TGTGCCAGTAGTATTGCTCAGGGATTATACGAG.

This clone rates as medium-sized. From the germline J gene comes the end of the CDR3, since the read stops 3 residues before it. V is TRBV9 and J is TRBJ1-2, with TRBD1 matching over 8 bases. Germline V gives CDR1 SGDLS, CDR2 YYNGEE. V trimming: 4 bases; J trimming: 4 bases; junction bases outside the gene matches: 9. This CDR3 contains 15 residues. CDR3 DNA, as far as it was read: TGTGCCAGCAGCCCCCAGGGACAGGTCATCTATGGC. The encoded protein is CASSPQGQVIYG. The whole CDR3 protein is CASSPQGQVIYGYTF.

The sample holds a few counts of this clone. From the germline J gene comes the end of the CDR3, since the read stops 3 residues before it. The V call is TRBV2, the J call TRBJ1-2; no clear D gene. CDR3 size: 13 residues. Per the germline V gene, CDR1 is SNHLY and CDR2 is FYNNEI. The covered CDR3 bases are TGTGCCAGCAGATCCGAACTCACCGAAGGC. Translated, it gives CASRSELTEG. The full CDR3 sequence reads CASRSELTEGYTF.

On this clone: Read data end 3 residues before the CDR3 end; the end is taken from the germline J gene. The rearrangement joins TRBV19 to TRBJ2-1; 8 bases align to TRBD2. J was trimmed by 0 bases and V by 2 bases; bases with no gene match: 9. This CDR3 contains 18 residues. Germline lookup yields CDR1 LNHDA and CDR2 SQIVND (reference sequence). CDR3 amino acids: CASSISTLAGRSYNEQFF. The part of the CDR3 DNA that was read is TGTGCCAGTAGTATATCCACTTTAGCGGGGCGCTCCTACAATGAG.

Remarks on this clone: Read coverage stops 3 residues before the CDR3 terminus; the germline J gene supplies the remainder. This chain connects TRBV18 to TRBJ1-1; D unclear. V was trimmed by 4 bases and J by 3 bases, leaving 9 bases between them. In germline, CDR1 is KGHSH, CDR2 LQKENI. The CDR3 is 13 amino acids. The covered CDR3 bases are TGTGCCAGCTCACACAAACGGGACACTGAA. Amino acid sequence: CASSHKRDTE. Given in full, the CDR3 is CASSHKRDTEAFF.

This clone was detected only a few times. CDR3 loop: CASSLVDLQLVQETQYF. CDR3 DNA (partial): TGTGCCAGCAGCTTAGTAGACTTGCAACTGGTACAAGAGACC. The rearrangement joins TRBV7-6 to TRBJ2-5, with D hard to call. The read gets to within 3 residues of the CDR3 end, and the germline J gene fills in the rest. This CDR3 is built from 17 residues. The V end was cut by 1 base, the J end by 2 bases, with 17 bases between. CDR1 is SGHVS and CDR2 is FNYEAQ in the germline V gene. Looking up the rest from reference TRBV7-6 and TRBJ2-5 gives the full variable domain: GAGVSQSPRYKVTKRGQDVALRCDPISGHVSLYWYRQALGQGPEFLTYFNYEAQQDKSGLPNDRFSAERPEGSISTLTIQRTEQRDSAMYRCASSLVDLQLVQETQYFGPGTRLLVL.

There are a few counts of this clone. The read stops 3 residues short of the end of the CDR3; the missing end is completed from the germline J gene. J is TRBJ2-5 and V is TRBV20-1; 7 bases line up with TRBD2. Germline assignment: CDR1 DFQATT and CDR2 SNEGSKA (reference sequence). V trimming: 4 bases; J trimming: 5 bases; junction bases outside the gene matches: 7. CDR3 size: 13 residues. CDR3 DNA (partial): TGCAGTGCTAAACTAGCGTGGGTCGAGACC. It specifies CSAKLAWVET. The complete CDR3 sequence is CSAKLAWVETQYF.

Notes on this clone: The CDR3 extends 3 residues past the end of the read, so its final part is completed from the germline J gene. The V gene is TRBV19, the J gene TRBJ2-5; D perhaps matches TRBD2 (7 bases). From germline, CDR1 is LNHDA and CDR2 SQIVND (reference sequence). The length of the CDR3 is 16 residues. Trimming stripped 3 bases from V and 5 bases from J, with 19 bases between. CDR3 amino acids: CASSMRGGGGRETQYF. Incomplete CDR3 DNA: TGTGCCAGTAGTATGAGGGGAGGGGGAGGCAGGGAGACC.

As for this clone: The CDR3 end lies 3 residues beyond the end of the read and is filled in from the germline J gene. The rearrangement joins TRBV7-2 to TRBJ2-3; D gene unclear. CDR1 is SGHTA and CDR2 is FQGNSA in the germline V gene. The V and J ends lost 1 base and 2 bases respectively, with 10 bases between them. This CDR3 is built from 15 residues. CDR3 sequence: CASSLGLSTTDTQYF. The part of the CDR3 DNA that was read is TGTGCCAGCAGCTTAGGTCTCTCTACCACAGATACG.

This clone was seen more than once but under ten times. The read comes to an end 3 residues before the CDR3 does, leaving the germline J gene to fill in the end. This chain connects TRBV11-3 to TRBJ2-1; the D gene is possibly TRBD1 (5 bases). Germline V lookup: CDR1 SGHNT, CDR2 YENEEA. V was pared by 5 bases and J by 0 bases, with 11 bases between. There are 15 residues in the CDR3. The chain's CDR3 is CASSPGSHSYNEQFF. Partial CDR3 DNA: TGTGCCAGCAGCCCAGGGTCGCACTCCTACAATGAG.